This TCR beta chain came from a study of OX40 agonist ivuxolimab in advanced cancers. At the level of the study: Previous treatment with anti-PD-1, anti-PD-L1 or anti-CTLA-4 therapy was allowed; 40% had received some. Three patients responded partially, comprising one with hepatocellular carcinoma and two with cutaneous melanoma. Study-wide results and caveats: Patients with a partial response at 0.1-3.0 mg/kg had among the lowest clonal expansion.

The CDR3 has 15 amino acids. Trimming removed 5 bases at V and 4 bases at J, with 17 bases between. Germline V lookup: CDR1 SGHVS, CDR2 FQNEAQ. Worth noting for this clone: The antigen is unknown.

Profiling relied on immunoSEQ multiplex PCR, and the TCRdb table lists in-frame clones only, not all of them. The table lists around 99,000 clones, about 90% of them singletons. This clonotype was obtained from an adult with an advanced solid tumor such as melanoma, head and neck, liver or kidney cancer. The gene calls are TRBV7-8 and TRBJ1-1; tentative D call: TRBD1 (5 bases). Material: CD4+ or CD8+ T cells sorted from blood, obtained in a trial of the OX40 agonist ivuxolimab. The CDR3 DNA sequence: TGTGCCAGCAGCCGAGGGGAGGGGAGAGGCACTGAAGCTTTCTTT. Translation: CASSRGEGRGTEAFF.